These 3 T cell receptor beta chains were all obtained from the same sample, sequenced in a study of cytomegalovirus exposure and HLA in healthy donors. Vbeta (60) and Jbeta (13) primers were used in the PCR. Using immunoSEQ multiplex PCR, the repertoire was profiled, and TCRdb retains in-frame clones only, with some absent. The data contain roughly 190,000 clones, around 80% of them singletons. The sample taken for sequencing was PBMCs. These TCRs come from a woman in her forties or fifties in good health and CMV-seronegative.

The chain links TRBV2 to TRBJ2-3, with D tentatively TRBD2 (7 bases). CDR1 and CDR2 (germline): SNHLY, FYNNEI. The ends were cut back, 6 bases at V and 0 bases at J, with 13 bases in the middle. This CDR3 has 15 amino acids. The CDR3 DNA reads TGTGCCAGCAGGAATAGGGGGGGGAGCACAGATACGCAGTATTTT. It codes for CASRNRGGSTDTQYF.

The rearrangement uses TRBV10-1 and TRBJ1-4; tentative D call: TRBD1 (5 bases). V lost 2 bases and J lost 10, with 17 bases in between. Germline V gene data show CDR1 as WNHNN and CDR2 as SYGVQD (reference sequence). This CDR3 has 15 residues. In nucleotides, the CDR3 is TGCGCCAGCAGTGAGGGAACAGGCCCATCTGGAAAACTGTTTTTT. Translated, it gives CASSEGTGPSGKLFF.

The chain carries TRBV5-4 and TRBJ1-2, with 9 bases identical to TRBD1. V shed 3 bases, J shed 6 bases, and the junction held 0 bases outside the gene matches. The CDR3 is 12 residues long. Germline V CDR1 and CDR2: SGHNT, YYREEE (reference sequence). CDR3 amino acids: CASSWDRDGYTF. CDR3 nucleotide sequence: TGTGCCAGCAGCTGGGACAGGGATGGCTACACCTTC. The full variable domain, completed using reference TRBV5-4 and TRBJ1-2, is ETGVTQSPTHLIKTRGQQVTLRCSSQSGHNTVSWYQQALGQGPQFIFQYYREEENGRGNFPPRFSGLQFPNYSSELNVNALELDDSALYLCASSWDRDGYTFGSGTRLTVV.